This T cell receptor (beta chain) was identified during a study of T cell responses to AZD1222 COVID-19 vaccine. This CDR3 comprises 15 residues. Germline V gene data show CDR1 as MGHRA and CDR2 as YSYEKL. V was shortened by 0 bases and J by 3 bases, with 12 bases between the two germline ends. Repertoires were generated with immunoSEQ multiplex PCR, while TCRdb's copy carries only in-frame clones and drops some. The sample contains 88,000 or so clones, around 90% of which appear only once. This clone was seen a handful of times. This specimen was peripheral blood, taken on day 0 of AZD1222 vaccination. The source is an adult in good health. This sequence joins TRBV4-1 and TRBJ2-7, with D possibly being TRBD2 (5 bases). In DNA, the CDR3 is TGCGCCAGCAGCCAAGATCTAGCTCCGGGCTACGAGCAGTACTTC. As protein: CASSQDLAPGYEQYF.